One and the same sample provided the 17 T cell receptor beta chains below, sequenced in a study of blood T cell repertoires in COVID-19. The table came from immunoSEQ multiplex PCR; TCRdb's copy has only in-frame clones and leaves some out. This table holds roughly 98,000 clones, around 82% found once. The material sequenced was peripheral blood. All receptors come from a man between 70 and 80 years old with active or convalescent COVID-19.

Concerning this clone itself: The sample has other DNA sequences that encode this CDR3 too. The chain uses TRBV10-3 and TRBJ1-1; D unresolved. CDR1 is ENHRY, CDR2 SYGVKD, per germline. Trimming pared 0 bases from V and 5 bases from J, leaving 10 bases between. CDR3 length equals 14 residues. Here the CDR3 DNA reads TGTGCCATCAGTGAGTCAGTCAGGTGGACTGAAGCTTTCTTT. Encoded protein: CAISESVRWTEAFF.

The genes are TRBV15 and TRBJ1-2; D not certain. The V end was cut by 5 bases, the J end by 8 bases, with 12 bases between. Germline lookup yields CDR1 LNHNV and CDR2 YYDKDF (reference sequence). The CDR3 covers 12 residues. The CDR3 sequence: CATSVHSTGYTF. CDR3 in DNA: TGTGCCACCAGCGTACACAGTACGGGCTACACCTTC.

The V gene is TRBV6-4, the J gene TRBJ2-1; 11 bases map to TRBD1. CDR1 and CDR2 (germline): MRHNA, SNTAGT. V lost 7 bases, J lost 8 bases, and 7 bases stayed unmatched. The CDR3 is 14 residues long. Here the CDR3 reads CASKLDRGHDEQFF. DNA for the CDR3: TGTGCCAGCAAACTGGACAGGGGGCATGATGAGCAGTTCTTC.

This rearrangement joins TRBV6-1 to TRBJ1-5; TRBD1 is a possible D gene (6 bases). CDR3 size: 15 residues. V dropped 1 base and J dropped 7 bases, with 14 bases sitting between them. Germline V gene sequence: CDR1 MNHNS, CDR2 SASEGT. CDR3 coding DNA: TGTGCCAGCAGTGAAGTGGGCAGGGGAGGGCAGCCCCAGCATTTT. This encodes CASSEVGRGGQPQHF.

The rearrangement links TRBV19 to TRBJ2-3, with a tentative D call TRBD1 (7 bases). CDR3 length: 16 amino acids. Germline values: CDR1 LNHDA, CDR2 SQIVND (reference sequence). With 5 bases removed from V and 5 bases from J, the gap between germline ends came to 20 bases. The chain's CDR3 is CASSLGQGGRLDTQYF. CDR3 DNA: TGTGCCAGTAGTCTTGGTCAGGGGGGCAGGTTAGATACGCAGTATTTT.

The V and J genes are TRBV11-2 and TRBJ1-4; D unclear. The V and J ends lost 0 bases and 7 bases respectively, with 12 bases between them. This CDR3 is built from 15 residues. Germline assignment: CDR1 SGHAT and CDR2 FQNNGV. CDR3 nucleotides: TGTGCCAGCAGCTTAGACGTAGGGAGACGTGAAAAACTGTTTTTT. Its translation is CASSLDVGRREKLFF.

This clone appeared once. J is TRBJ2-5 and V is TRBV7-8; D gene uncertain. Between the trimmed V and J ends, which lost 5 bases and 5 bases, there was a span of 9 bases. The V gene's germline CDR1 is SGHVS and CDR2 FQNEAQ. The CDR3 covers 12 residues. The CDR3 loop reads CASSPRAETQYF. The CDR3 DNA sequence: TGTGCCAGCAGCCCAAGAGCGGAGACCCAGTACTTC.

V is TRBV6-2 or TRBV6-3 and J is TRBJ2-1, with 10 positions matching TRBD2. Germline CDR1 is MNHEY and CDR2 is SVGEGT. V was clipped by 4 bases and J by 15 bases; unmatched bases: 6. The CDR3 covers 12 residues. CDR3 DNA: TGTGCCAGCAGTTCCCTGACTAGCGGGTGGTTCTTC. Encoded protein: CASSSLTSGWFF.

The chain combines TRBV11-2 with TRBJ2-1; maybe TRBD1 (5 bases). The V end was cut by 0 bases, the J end by 7 bases, with 10 bases between. The CDR3 is made up of 14 amino acids. Germline assignment: CDR1 SGHAT and CDR2 FQNNGV. The CDR3 sequence is CASSLDPQENEQFF. Written as DNA, the CDR3 is TGTGCCAGCAGCTTAGACCCACAGGAGAATGAGCAGTTCTTC.

The chain joins TRBV5-5 to TRBJ1-3, with D tentatively TRBD1 (5 bases). The CDR3 spans 14 residues. CDR1 and CDR2 from the germline V gene are SGHKS and YYEKEE (reference sequence). Trimming left V 5 bases short and J 0 bases short, with 9 bases between. The CDR3 region has the DNA TGTGCCAGCAGTCCACAGGCCTCTGGAAACACCATATATTTT. Amino acid sequence: CASSPQASGNTIYF.

This sequence joins TRBV14 and TRBJ2-7, with 8 bases aligning to TRBD1. CDR3 length: 14 amino acids. Trimming cost V 4 bases and J 3 bases; bases outside gene matches: 5. In germline, CDR1 is SGHDN, CDR2 FVKESK. The CDR3 DNA reads as TGTGCCAGCAGCCTAGACAGGGGCCTCTACGAGCAGTACTTC. Protein sequence: CASSLDRGLYEQYF.

The genes are TRBV6-5 and TRBJ2-7, with D perhaps TRBD2 (5 bases). The germline V gene encodes CDR1 MNHEY and CDR2 SVGAGI. The CDR3 is 13 amino acids. V lost 5 bases to trimming and J lost 2 bases, with 10 bases between them. CDR3 amino acids: CASSIGSAYEQYF. For the CDR3, the DNA is TGTGCCAGCAGTATAGGGAGCGCCTACGAGCAGTACTTC.

This chain links TRBV11-3 with TRBJ2-1; D is possibly TRBD2 (5 bases). Per the germline V gene, CDR1 is SGHNT and CDR2 is YENEEA. V lost 6 bases and J lost 6, with 15 bases in between. The length of the CDR3 is 14 residues. For the CDR3, the DNA is TGTGCCAGCAGTGATGGAAACGCGGGCAATGAGCAGTTCTTC. Its protein product is CASSDGNAGNEQFF.

This clone is classed as medium-sized (0.01 to 0.1%). This chain links TRBV20-1 with TRBJ1-5, with 7 nucleotides matching TRBD1. V shed 3 bases, J shed 7 bases, and the junction held 6 bases outside the gene matches. CDR1 is DFQATT and CDR2 is SNEGSKA in the germline V gene (reference sequence). The CDR3 consists of 13 residues. The CDR3 DNA reads TGCAGTGCTAGTCAGGGGGTAGGGCAGCCCCAGCATTTT. Its translation: CSASQGVGQPQHF.

V is TRBV5-1 and J is TRBJ2-1, with 7 bases lining up with TRBD1. Germline V gene data show CDR1 as SGHRS and CDR2 as YFSETQ. V was pared by 4 bases and J by 7 bases, with 11 bases of the junction left unmatched. This CDR3 contains 15 residues. The CDR3 protein is CASSRQADRANEQFF. The CDR3 DNA follows: TGCGCCAGCAGCCGCCAGGCCGACAGGGCAAATGAGCAGTTCTTC.

The chain is built from TRBV19 and TRBJ1-3; D unclear. Trimming took off 2 bases at V and 0 bases at J, with 11 bases between the two ends. Germline V gene sequence: CDR1 LNHDA, CDR2 SQIVND (reference sequence). This CDR3 contains 16 residues. CDR3 sequence: CASSISRPLSGNTIYF. CDR3 coding DNA: TGTGCCAGTAGTATATCGCGCCCACTCTCTGGAAACACCATATATTTT.

This chain uses TRBV2 with TRBJ2-3, with D maybe TRBD1 (5 bases). Germline CDR1 is SNHLY and CDR2 is FYNNEI. The CDR3 contains 12 residues. With 5 bases removed from V and 4 bases from J, the gap between germline ends came to 7 bases. The CDR3 coding sequence is TGTGCCAGCAGTCAGGGTCCAGATACGCAGTATTTT. Its translation is CASSQGPDTQYF.